This TCR beta chain was documented in a study of shared clonotypes between healthy human individuals. Details on this clone: No antigen is known for it.

With V trimmed by 3 bases and J by 2 bases, 2 bases remained unmatched. Germline V gene data show CDR1 as SNHLY and CDR2 as FYNNEI. This CDR3 spans 14 amino acids. Method: immunoSEQ multiplex PCR; TCRdb's copy keeps in-frame clones and lacks some. The sample lists some 2 million clones; about 95% were seen once. Study observations and caveats: Among several donors, roughly 5.5% of naive CD4 clonotypes were found in common.

Terminally differentiated effector memory CD45RA+ cells were excluded by CCR7 positive selection of CD45RO-negative cells. The V gene is TRBV2, the J gene TRBJ2-3, with 7 nucleotides matching TRBD2. Material for sequencing was naive CD8+ T cells sorted from blood. The source of this sequence is a man between 18 and 35 years old in good health. CDR3 sequence: CASSESGVTDTQYF. CDR3 bases: TGTGCCAGCAGTGAGAGCGGGGTCACAGATACGCAGTATTTT.